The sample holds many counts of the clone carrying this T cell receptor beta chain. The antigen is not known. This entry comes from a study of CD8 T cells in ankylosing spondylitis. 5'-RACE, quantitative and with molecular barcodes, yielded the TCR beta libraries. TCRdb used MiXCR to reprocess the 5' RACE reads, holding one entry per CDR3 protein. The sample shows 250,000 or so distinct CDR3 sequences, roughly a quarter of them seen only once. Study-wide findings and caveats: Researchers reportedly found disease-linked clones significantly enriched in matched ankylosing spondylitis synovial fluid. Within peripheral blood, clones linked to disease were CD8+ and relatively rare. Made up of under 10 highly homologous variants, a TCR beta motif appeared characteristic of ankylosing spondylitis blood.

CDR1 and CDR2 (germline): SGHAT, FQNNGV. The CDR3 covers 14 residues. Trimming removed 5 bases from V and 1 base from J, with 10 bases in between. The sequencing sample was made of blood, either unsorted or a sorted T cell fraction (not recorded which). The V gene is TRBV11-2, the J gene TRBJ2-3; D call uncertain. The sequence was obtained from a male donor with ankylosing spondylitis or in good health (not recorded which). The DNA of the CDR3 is TGTGCCAGCAGCCCCATTAGCCGCACAGATACGCAGTATTTT. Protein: CASSPISRTDTQYF.